This entry features one TCR beta chain sequence. Its antigen is currently unknown. The authors made TCR beta cDNA libraries by 5'RACE template switching. This switching added a universal primer site and UMIs. TCRdb re-called the 5' RACE reads and catalogs CDR3 proteins one per entry, DNA excluded. The data show a few hundred thousand distinct CDR3 sequences, and the top ten clones hold about 0.39%. The sample originates from a study of T cells expressing NK-cell markers. Study background: Repertoire data for TCR beta were derived from sorted T cells (CD3+CD56+NKG2C+, CD3+CD56+NKG2C- and CD3+CD56-NKG2C+). Among the eight sequenced donors, seven tested HCMV-seropositive and one tested seronegative. General study findings and limits: As a fraction of CD8+ T cells, dominant NKG2C+ clonotypes reached roughly 1.0-7.5% in 5 to 7 donors.

CDR3 length: 17 amino acids. In germline, CDR1 is MNHEY, CDR2 SVGEGT. The chain uses TRBV6-2 or TRBV6-3 and TRBJ2-1; TCRdb picks TRBD2, but there is no DNA to check that call. This receptor was taken from a man aged 18 to 30 in good health. The sample consisted of blood T cells: a sorted CD56 or NKG2C T cell subset, CD4+ or CD8+ T cells, or bulk PBMC T cells (not recorded which). The CDR3 region is CASSYPYGLAAYNEQFF.